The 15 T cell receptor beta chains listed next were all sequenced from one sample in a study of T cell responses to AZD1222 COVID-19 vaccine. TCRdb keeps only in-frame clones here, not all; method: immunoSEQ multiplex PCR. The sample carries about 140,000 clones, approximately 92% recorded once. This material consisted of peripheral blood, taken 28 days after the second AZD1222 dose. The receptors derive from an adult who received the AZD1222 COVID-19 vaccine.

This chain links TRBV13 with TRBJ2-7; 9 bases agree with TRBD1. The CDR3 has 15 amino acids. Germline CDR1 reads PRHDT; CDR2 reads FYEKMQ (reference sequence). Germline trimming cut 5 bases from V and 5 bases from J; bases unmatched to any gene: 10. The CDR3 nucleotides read TGTGCCAGCAGCAAGACGACAGGGGGGATAAACGAGCAGTACTTC. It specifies CASSKTTGGINEQYF.

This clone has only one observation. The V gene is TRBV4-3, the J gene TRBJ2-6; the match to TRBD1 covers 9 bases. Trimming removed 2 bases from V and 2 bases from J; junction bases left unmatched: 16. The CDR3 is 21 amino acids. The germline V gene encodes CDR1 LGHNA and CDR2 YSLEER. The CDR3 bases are TGCGCCAGCAGCCAATCCAAGGAGGGGGGACAGGGAAATCCTGGGGCCAACGTCCTGACTTTC. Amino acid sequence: CASSQSKEGGQGNPGANVLTF.

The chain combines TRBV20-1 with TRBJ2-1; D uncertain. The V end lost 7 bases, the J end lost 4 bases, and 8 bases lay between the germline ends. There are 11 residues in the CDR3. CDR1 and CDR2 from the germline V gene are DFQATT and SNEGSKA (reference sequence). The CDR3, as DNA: TGCAGTGGGTGGAGTTACAATGAGCAGTTCTTC. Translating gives CSGWSYNEQFF.

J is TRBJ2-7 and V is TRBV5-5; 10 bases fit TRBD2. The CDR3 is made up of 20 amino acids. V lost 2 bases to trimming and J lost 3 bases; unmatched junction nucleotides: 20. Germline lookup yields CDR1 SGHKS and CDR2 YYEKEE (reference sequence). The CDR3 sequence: CASSLGPPLAGGELYYEQYF. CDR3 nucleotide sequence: TGTGCCAGCAGCTTAGGCCCGCCTTTAGCGGGGGGTGAACTATACTACGAGCAGTACTTC.

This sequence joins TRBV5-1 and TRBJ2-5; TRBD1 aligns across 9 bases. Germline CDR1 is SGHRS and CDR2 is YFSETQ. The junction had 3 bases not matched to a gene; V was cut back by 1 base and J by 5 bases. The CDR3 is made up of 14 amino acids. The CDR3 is CASSLFTGGETQYF. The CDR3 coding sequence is TGCGCCAGCAGCTTGTTTACAGGGGGCGAGACCCAGTACTTC.

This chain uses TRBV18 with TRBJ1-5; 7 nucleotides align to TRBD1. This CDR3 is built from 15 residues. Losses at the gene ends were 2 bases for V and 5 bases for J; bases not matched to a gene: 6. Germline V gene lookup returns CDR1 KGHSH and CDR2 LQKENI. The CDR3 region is CASSPNWQGDQPQHF. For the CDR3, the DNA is TGTGCCAGCTCACCAAATTGGCAGGGGGATCAGCCCCAGCATTTT. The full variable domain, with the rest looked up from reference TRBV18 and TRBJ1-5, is NAGVMQNPRHLVRRRGQEARLRCSPMKGHSHVYWYRQLPEEGLKFMVYLQKENIIDESGMPKERFSAEFPKEGPSILRIQQVVRGDSAAYFCASSPNWQGDQPQHFGDGTRLSIL.

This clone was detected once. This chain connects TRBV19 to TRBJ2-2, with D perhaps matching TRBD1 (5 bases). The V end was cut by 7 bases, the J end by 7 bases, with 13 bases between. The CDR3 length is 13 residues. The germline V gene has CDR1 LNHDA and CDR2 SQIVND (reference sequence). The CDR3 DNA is TGTGCCAGTACAGGGTGGGTCGGCGGGGAGCTGTTTTTT. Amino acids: CASTGWVGGELFF.

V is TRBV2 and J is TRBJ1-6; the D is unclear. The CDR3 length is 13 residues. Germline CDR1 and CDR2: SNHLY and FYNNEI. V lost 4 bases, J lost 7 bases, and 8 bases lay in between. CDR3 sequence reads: CASSGEENSPLHF. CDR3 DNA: TGTGCCAGCAGTGGGGAGGAGAATTCACCCCTCCACTTT.

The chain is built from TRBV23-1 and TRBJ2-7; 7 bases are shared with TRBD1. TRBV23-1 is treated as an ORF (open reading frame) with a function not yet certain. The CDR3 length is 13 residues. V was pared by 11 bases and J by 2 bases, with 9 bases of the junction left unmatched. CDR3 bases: TGCGCCCGTAGACAGGGAACACCCTACGAGCAGTACTTC. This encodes CARRQGTPYEQYF.

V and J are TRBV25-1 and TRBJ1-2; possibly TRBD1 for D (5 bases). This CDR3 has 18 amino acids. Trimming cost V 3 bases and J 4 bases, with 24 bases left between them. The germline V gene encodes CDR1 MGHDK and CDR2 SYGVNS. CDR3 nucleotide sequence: TGTGCCAGCAGTGATCCCGGGGCGCAGTTTGGCCTGGGCTATGGCTACACCTTC. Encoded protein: CASSDPGAQFGLGYGYTF.

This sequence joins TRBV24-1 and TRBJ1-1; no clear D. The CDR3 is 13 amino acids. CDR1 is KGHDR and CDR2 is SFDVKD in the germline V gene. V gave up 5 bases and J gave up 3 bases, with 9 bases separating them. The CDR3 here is CATSGPRDTEAFF. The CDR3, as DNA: TGTGCCACCAGTGGACCCCGAGACACTGAAGCTTTCTTT.

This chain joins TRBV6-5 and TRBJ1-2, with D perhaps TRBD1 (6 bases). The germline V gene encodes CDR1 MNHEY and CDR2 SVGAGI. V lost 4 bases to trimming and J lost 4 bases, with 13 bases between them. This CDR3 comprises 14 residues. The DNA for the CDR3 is TGTGCCAGCAGTTCGTTGACAGGTCGCTATGGCTACACCTTC. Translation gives CASSSLTGRYGYTF.

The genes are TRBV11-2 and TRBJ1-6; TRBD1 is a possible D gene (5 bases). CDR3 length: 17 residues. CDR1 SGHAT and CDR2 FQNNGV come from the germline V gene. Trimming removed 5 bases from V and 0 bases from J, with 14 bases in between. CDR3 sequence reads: CASSPAGASSYNSPLHF. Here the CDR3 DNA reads TGTGCCAGCAGCCCCGCCGGGGCGAGCTCCTATAATTCACCCCTCCACTTT.

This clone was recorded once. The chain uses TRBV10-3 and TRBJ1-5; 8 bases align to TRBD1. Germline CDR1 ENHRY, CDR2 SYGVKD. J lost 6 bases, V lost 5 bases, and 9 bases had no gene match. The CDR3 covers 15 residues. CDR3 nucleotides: TGTGCCATCAGTTCCCAGGGGGCGCAGGGTCAGCCCCAGCATTTT. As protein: CAISSQGAQGQPQHF.

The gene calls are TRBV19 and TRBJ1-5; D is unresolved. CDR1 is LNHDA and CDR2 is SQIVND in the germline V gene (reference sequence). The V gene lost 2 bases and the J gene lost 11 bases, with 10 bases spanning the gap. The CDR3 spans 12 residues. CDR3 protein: CASSILGASQHF. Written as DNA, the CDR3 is TGTGCCAGTAGTATACTCGGAGCGTCCCAGCATTTT.